The 14 T cell receptor beta chains below were found in one sample sequenced in a study of T cell responses to AZD1222 COVID-19 vaccine. Libraries were prepared by immunoSEQ multiplex PCR; TCRdb keeps only in-frame clonotypes and omits some of them. The sample comprises 130,000 to 150,000 clones, over 75% of which are singletons, and roughly 5.4% rests with the top ten. Material: peripheral blood, obtained 28 days after the second dose of the MenACWY control vaccine. Receptors originate from an adult who received the MenACWY meningococcal vaccine as a control.

The chain uses TRBV6-6 and TRBJ2-1; D remains unclear. From germline, CDR1 is MNHNY and CDR2 SVGAGI (reference sequence). Trimming took off 5 bases at V and 5 bases at J, with 4 bases between the two ends. The CDR3 extends over 11 amino acids. CDR3 nucleotide sequence: TGTGCCAGCAGTGTAAACAATGAGCAGTTCTTC. Encoded protein: CASSVNNEQFF.

This chain connects TRBV20-1 to TRBJ1-2, with TRBD1 matching 7 bases. The ends lost 8 bases at V and 8 bases at J; junction bases unmatched: 8. The CDR3 has 11 residues. Germline V gene lookup returns CDR1 DFQATT and CDR2 SNEGSKA (reference sequence). This chain's CDR3 is CSSTGSPGYTF. For the CDR3, the DNA is TGCAGTTCGACAGGGTCTCCCGGCTACACCTTC.

The chain uses TRBV30 and TRBJ1-1; a weak D match, TRBD1 (5 bases). V was trimmed by 1 base and J by 5 bases, leaving 14 bases between them. CDR3 length: 14 amino acids. Germline assignment: CDR1 GTSNPN and CDR2 SVGIG (reference sequence). In DNA, the CDR3 is TGTGCCTGGAGTGATGAGGGGTCGAGGACTGAAGCTTTCTTT. Protein product: CAWSDEGSRTEAFF.

The chain recombines TRBV11-2 with TRBJ2-1, with D possibly TRBD1 on 6 matching bases. Trimming took 4 bases from V and 6 from J, leaving 13 bases between them. Per germline, CDR1 SGHAT and CDR2 FQNNGV. CDR3 length: 14 residues. The CDR3 sequence is CASSSRGLRNEQFF. Written as DNA, the CDR3 is TGTGCCAGCAGCTCAAGGGGGTTGCGCAATGAGCAGTTCTTC.

The chain has TRBV7-8 and TRBJ2-7; 8 bases line up with TRBD2. The CDR3 is 19 residues long. The germline V gene encodes CDR1 SGHVS and CDR2 FQNEAQ. V was clipped by 1 base and J by 4 bases; unmatched bases: 18. CDR3 sequence: CASSLGRLRASGYHYEQYF. CDR3 nucleotide sequence: TGTGCCAGCAGCTTAGGCCGCTTAAGGGCTAGCGGGTACCATTACGAGCAGTACTTC.

The chain employs TRBV6-1 and TRBJ1-5, with a weak D call TRBD1 (6 bases). Per germline, CDR1 MNHNS and CDR2 SASEGT. This CDR3 has 17 residues. The V and J ends lost 1 base and 3 bases respectively, with 16 bases between them. The CDR3 DNA is TGTGCCAGCAGTGAAGGGGAGGGCAGGGGATTCAATCAGCCCCAGCATTTT. Encoded protein: CASSEGEGRGFNQPQHF.

The rearrangement links TRBV6-5 to TRBJ2-1; no reliable D call. This CDR3 is 13 amino acids long. In germline, CDR1 is MNHEY, CDR2 SVGAGI. The V end was cut by 8 bases, the J end by 0 bases, with 8 bases between. The CDR3 bases are TGTGCCAGCTCCCGGTTCTCCTACAATGAGCAGTTCTTC. Its translation is CASSRFSYNEQFF.

This chain uses TRBV13 with TRBJ1-4, with D uncertain. From germline, CDR1 is PRHDT and CDR2 FYEKMQ (reference sequence). The CDR3 has 15 amino acids. V lost 5 bases to trimming and J lost 4 bases, with 14 bases between them. CDR3 protein: CASSPRMGLNEKLFF. The CDR3 DNA reads as TGTGCCAGCAGCCCGCGGATGGGTCTTAATGAAAAACTGTTTTTT. Full variable domain (remainder filled in from reference TRBV13 and TRBJ1-4): AAGVIQSPRHLIKEKRETATLKCYPIPRHDTVYWYQQGPGQDPQFLISFYEKMQSDKGSIPDRFSAQQFSDYHSELNMSSLELGDSALYFCASSPRMGLNEKLFFGSGTQLSVL.

The chain is built from TRBV3-1 (or the pseudogene TRBV3-2) and TRBJ2-3; 8 positions match TRBD1. This CDR3 has 14 amino acids. The V segment lost 1 base and the J segment 3 bases; nucleotides outside the gene matches: 0. Looked up from germline, CDR1 is LGHDT and CDR2 is YNNKEL (reference sequence). In DNA, the CDR3 is TGTGCCAGCAGCCAAGGACAGGGGACAGATACGCAGTATTTT. Amino acids: CASSQGQGTDTQYF.

This clone has more than one count but fewer than ten. The chain carries TRBV4-3 and TRBJ2-7; D unclear. The V end lost 3 bases, the J end lost 0 bases, and 9 bases lay between the germline ends. Germline V gene data show CDR1 as LGHNA and CDR2 as YSLEER. This CDR3 spans 14 amino acids. The CDR3: CASSQGYSSYEQYF. The CDR3 bases are TGCGCCAGCAGCCAGGGCTACAGCTCCTACGAGCAGTACTTC.

The rearrangement uses TRBV9 and TRBJ1-5; D is uncertain. This CDR3 spans 14 amino acids. Trimming removed 2 bases at V and 3 bases at J, with 9 bases between. Germline V lookup: CDR1 SGDLS, CDR2 YYNGEE. CDR3 DNA: TGTGCCAGCAGCGTCTCAGATTTCAATCAGCCCCAGCATTTT. Its protein product is CASSVSDFNQPQHF. Full variable domain (rest looked up from reference TRBV9 and TRBJ1-5): DSGVTQTPKHLITATGQRVTLRCSPRSGDLSVYWYQQSLDQGLQFLIQYYNGEERAKGNILERFSAQQFPDLHSELNLSSLELGDSALYFCASSVSDFNQPQHFGDGTRLSIL.

This chain links TRBV28 with TRBJ1-2, with 9 bases identical to TRBD1. In germline, CDR1 is MDHEN, CDR2 SYDVKM. V trimming: 4 bases; J trimming: 6 bases; junction bases outside the gene matches: 9. This CDR3 contains 15 residues. The CDR3 DNA is TGTGCCAGCAGTTCGGCCCGGGACAGGGCTCATGGCTACACCTTC. Encoded protein: CASSSARDRAHGYTF.

The chain employs TRBV14 and TRBJ1-1; 9 bases map to TRBD1. This CDR3 has 13 amino acids. Trimming removed 4 bases from V and 4 bases from J; junction bases left unmatched: 1. The germline CDR1 and CDR2 sequences are SGHDN and FVKESK. The CDR3 DNA reads as TGTGCCAGCAGCCTGACAGGGGGCACTGAAGCTTTCTTT. Its translation: CASSLTGGTEAFF.

V and J are TRBV27 and TRBJ1-1, with unresolved D. The germline V and J ends were trimmed by 2 bases and 0 bases, with 10 bases remaining between them. This CDR3 contains 15 residues. CDR1 and CDR2 from the germline V gene are MNHEY and SMNVEV (reference sequence). CDR3 sequence reads: CASSLTLHMNTEAFF. Written as DNA, the CDR3 is TGTGCCAGCAGTTTAACTCTGCATATGAACACTGAAGCTTTCTTT.